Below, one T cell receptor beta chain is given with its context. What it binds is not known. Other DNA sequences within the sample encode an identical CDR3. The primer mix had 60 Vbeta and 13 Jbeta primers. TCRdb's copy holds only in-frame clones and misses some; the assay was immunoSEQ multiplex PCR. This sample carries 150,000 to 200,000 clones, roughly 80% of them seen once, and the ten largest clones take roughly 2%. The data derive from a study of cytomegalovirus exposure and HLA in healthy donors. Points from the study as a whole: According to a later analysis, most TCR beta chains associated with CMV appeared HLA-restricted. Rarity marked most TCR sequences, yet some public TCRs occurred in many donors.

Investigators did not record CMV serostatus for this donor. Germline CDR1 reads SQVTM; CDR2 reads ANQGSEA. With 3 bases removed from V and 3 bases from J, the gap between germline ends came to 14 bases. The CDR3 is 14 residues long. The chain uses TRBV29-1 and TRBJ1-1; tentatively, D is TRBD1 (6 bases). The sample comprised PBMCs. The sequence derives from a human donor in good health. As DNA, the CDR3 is TGCAGCGTTGAGGCGTGGGGGCCGGACACTGAAGCTTTCTTT. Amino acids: CSVEAWGPDTEAFF. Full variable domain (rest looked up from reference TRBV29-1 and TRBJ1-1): SAVISQKPSRDICQRGTSLTIQCQVDSQVTMMFWYRQQPGQSLTLIATANQGSEATYESGFVIDKFPISRPNLTFSTLTVSNMSPEDSSIYLCSVEAWGPDTEAFFGQGTRLTVV.